The rows below give T cell receptor beta chains drawn from one sample of a study of a mutant IDH1 vaccine in newly diagnosed glioma. The method was immunoSEQ multiplex PCR; TCRdb's version includes in-frame clones alone and lacks a portion of them. The sample includes 75,000 to 100,000 clones, 80% to 90% of them seen just once. Here the sequenced sample was PBMCs, taken from a glioma patient treated with radiotherapy, temozolomide or both. The source of these receptors is a woman between 45 and 60 years old with glioma. The CDR3 runs from the conserved cysteine through the conserved F or W. Clone sizes are given selectively: once, few, many, or a class where the clone is expanded.

CDR3	J	size	V
CASSGLGGPGYTF	TRBJ1-2	NA	TRBV9
CASSLNQGNHEQYF	TRBJ2-7	NA	TRBV7-9
CASRGGKRRSGANVLTF	TRBJ2-6	NA	TRBV7-7
CASSPGLAEETQYF	TRBJ2-5	NA	TRBV7-2
CASSRQGVGEQFF	TRBJ2-1	NA	TRBV13
CAIKGQGDRGELFF	TRBJ2-2	NA	TRBV10-3
CASSEGDSGAYEQYF	TRBJ2-7	once	TRBV2
CASKEQGHEQYF	TRBJ2-7	NA	TRBV27
CASSRGGRSTDTQYF	TRBJ2-3	NA	TRBV5-1
CASSLTQGGTEAFF	TRBJ1-1	NA	TRBV5-1
CASSAGPPAGNTEAFF	TRBJ1-1	NA	TRBV9
CASSSWGNSPLHF	TRBJ1-6	NA	TRBV28
CASSQGTANYGYTF	TRBJ1-2	NA	TRBV7-2
CATSWGLLLNEQFF	TRBJ2-1	NA	TRBV15
CASSAYNSPLHF	TRBJ1-6	once	TRBV25-1
CAVTRLLGESGELFF	TRBJ2-2	NA	TRBV10-3
CSVGTGDNQPQHF	TRBJ1-5	few	TRBV29-1
CASSPLSSYNEQFF	TRBJ2-1	NA	TRBV18
CATQGRYNSPLHF	TRBJ1-6	NA	TRBV6-1
CASSQDRGAYGYTF	TRBJ1-2	NA	TRBV16
CASSQDLGVGGREQYF	TRBJ2-7	NA	TRBV4-2
CASSNSHRGSPLHF	TRBJ1-6	NA	TRBV6-6
CASSLRMGQGYTGELFF	TRBJ2-2	once	TRBV27
CASSQFDGDRPTGGYGYTF	TRBJ1-2	NA	TRBV9
CASSSGTSMDEQFF	TRBJ2-1	NA	TRBV11-3
CAISAVAGTEAFF	TRBJ1-1	NA	TRBV10-3
CASSPPGPRGGYTF	TRBJ1-2	NA	TRBV18
CASSQDNAGRLYGYTF	TRBJ1-2	NA	TRBV14